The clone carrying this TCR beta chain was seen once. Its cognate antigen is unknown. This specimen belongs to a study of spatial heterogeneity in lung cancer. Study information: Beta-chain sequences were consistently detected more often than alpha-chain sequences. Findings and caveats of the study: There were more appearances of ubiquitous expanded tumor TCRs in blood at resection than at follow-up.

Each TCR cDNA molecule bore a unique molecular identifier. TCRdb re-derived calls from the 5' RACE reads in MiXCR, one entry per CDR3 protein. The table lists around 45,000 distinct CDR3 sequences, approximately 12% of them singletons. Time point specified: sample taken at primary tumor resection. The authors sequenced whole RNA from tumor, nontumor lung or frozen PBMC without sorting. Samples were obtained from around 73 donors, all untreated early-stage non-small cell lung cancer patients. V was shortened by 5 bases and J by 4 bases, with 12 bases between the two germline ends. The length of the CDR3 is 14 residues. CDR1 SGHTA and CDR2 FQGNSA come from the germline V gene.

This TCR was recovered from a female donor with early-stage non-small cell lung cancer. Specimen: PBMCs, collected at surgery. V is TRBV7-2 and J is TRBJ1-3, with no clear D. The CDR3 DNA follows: TGTGCCAGCAGCCCAAAAGGGTCGGGAAACACCATATATTTT. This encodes CASSPKGSGNTIYF.